These 26 T cell receptor beta chains share one sample of origin, sequenced in a study of blood T cell repertoires in COVID-19. Profiled with immunoSEQ multiplex PCR; TCRdb holds only in-frame clones, not every one. This table holds under 250,000 clones, 80% to 85% found once. The specimen sequenced was peripheral blood. These receptors were collected from a man aged 45-65 years with active or convalescent COVID-19.

This chain links TRBV30 with TRBJ2-1; tentative D call: TRBD1 (5 bases). The length of the CDR3 is 15 residues. Trimming took off 2 bases at V and 3 bases at J, with 14 bases between the two ends. Germline CDR1 is GTSNPN and CDR2 is SVGIG (reference sequence). CDR3 bases: TGTGCCTGGAGTCCCCAAATGACAGACTACAATGAGCAGTTCTTC. It encodes CAWSPQMTDYNEQFF.

CDR3 in amino acids: CASSYGHRGHTEAFF. The CDR3 bases are TGCGCCAGCAGCTACGGACACAGGGGGCACACTGAAGCTTTCTTT. This chain joins TRBV5-1 and TRBJ1-1; 9 bases align to TRBD1. CDR1 and CDR2 (germline): SGHRS, YFSETQ. Losses at the gene ends were 3 bases for V and 3 bases for J; bases not matched to a gene: 6. This CDR3 comprises 15 residues.

This chain uses TRBV19 with TRBJ1-2; 7 bases map to TRBD1. The germline CDR1 and CDR2 sequences are LNHDA and SQIVND (reference sequence). Trimming removed 4 bases from V and 3 bases from J; junction bases left unmatched: 5. CDR3 length: 14 amino acids. The CDR3 DNA is TGTGCCAGTAGTACAAGGGGGCCGGACTATGGCTACACCTTC. Its protein is CASSTRGPDYGYTF.

This clone has a count of ten or more. The chain uses TRBV2 and TRBJ1-2, with 10 bases fitting TRBD1. Germline CDR1 SNHLY, CDR2 FYNNEI. The CDR3 covers 14 residues. V was clipped by 7 bases and J by 4 bases; unmatched bases: 6. The CDR3 DNA reads TGTGCCAGCACCCTAGACAGGGGGCCCTATGGCTACACCTTC. It yields the protein CASTLDRGPYGYTF.

This clone showed up just a few times. This rearrangement joins TRBV19 to TRBJ1-5; 9 bases map to TRBD1. In germline, CDR1 is LNHDA, CDR2 SQIVND (reference sequence). This CDR3 has 14 amino acids. With V trimmed by 4 bases and J by 7 bases, 5 bases remained unmatched. CDR3 coding DNA: TGTGCCAGTAGTAAGGACAGGGGCGGGCAGCCCCAGCATTTT. Protein sequence: CASSKDRGGQPQHF. The whole variable domain, filled in from reference TRBV19 and TRBJ1-5, reads DGGITQSPKYLFRKEGQNVTLSCEQNLNHDAMYWYRQDPGQGLRLIYYSQIVNDFQKGDIAEGYSVSREKKESFPLTVTSAQKNPTAFYLCASSKDRGGQPQHFGDGTRLSIL.

The chain joins TRBV5-1 to TRBJ1-4, with 7 bases matching TRBD1. Germline CDR1 SGHRS, CDR2 YFSETQ. This CDR3 contains 16 residues. V gave up 0 bases and J gave up 4 bases; unmatched junction bases: 6. Here the CDR3 reads CASSLAPAGGNEKLFF. DNA of the CDR3: TGCGCCAGCAGCTTGGCCCCGGCAGGGGGTAATGAAAAACTGTTTTTT.

V and J are TRBV12-5 and TRBJ2-1, with TRBD1 matching over 10 bases. Per the germline V gene, CDR1 is LGHNT and CDR2 is FRNRAP. J was trimmed by 3 bases and V by 4 bases; bases with no gene match: 6. CDR3 length: 16 residues. CDR3 coding DNA: TGTGCTAGTGGTTCAACCCGGACAGGGGGCTACAATGAGCAGTTCTTC. It is translated as CASGSTRTGGYNEQFF.

This clone was counted once. The chain uses TRBV9 and TRBJ2-1, with 7 bases that match TRBD1. The CDR3 sequence is 15 residues long. The V segment lost 3 bases and the J segment 3 bases; nucleotides outside the gene matches: 6. CDR1 is SGDLS and CDR2 is YYNGEE in the germline V gene. The CDR3 coding sequence is TGTGCCAGCAGCGCCCCGGGACAGATCTACAATGAGCAGTTCTTC. Translating it yields CASSAPGQIYNEQFF.

The rearrangement uses TRBV6-5 and TRBJ2-7; TRBD1 matches 10 bases. Germline V gene lookup returns CDR1 MNHEY and CDR2 SVGAGI. J was trimmed by 4 bases and V by 5 bases; bases with no gene match: 8. The CDR3 totals 15 residues. This CDR3 reads CASSRGTGAGYEQYF. The DNA for the CDR3 is TGTGCCAGCAGTAGGGGGACAGGGGCGGGGTACGAGCAGTACTTC.

CDR3 loop: CASRGGGLETQYF. CDR3 nucleotides: TGTGCCAGCCGAGGGGGGGGGCTCGAGACCCAGTACTTC. The genes are TRBV3-1 (or the pseudogene TRBV3-2) and TRBJ2-5; possibly TRBD2 for D (7 bases). Trimming removed 8 bases at V and 5 bases at J, with 15 bases between. Germline CDR1 LGHDT, CDR2 YNNKEL (reference sequence). This CDR3 has 13 amino acids.

This CDR3 is CASSLLGALNYGYTF. CDR3 nucleotides: TGCGCCAGCAGCTTGCTAGGGGCCTTGAACTATGGCTACACCTTC. This chain connects TRBV5-1 to TRBJ1-2, with TRBD1 as a possible D gene (5 bases). The CDR3 runs 15 residues. CDR1 and CDR2 (germline): SGHRS, YFSETQ. Trimming removed 1 base from V and 2 bases from J, with 12 bases in between.

The rearrangement uses TRBV6-5 and TRBJ1-4; the D gene is possibly TRBD1 (5 bases). Trimming pared 6 bases from V and 0 bases from J, leaving 8 bases between. Germline CDR1 MNHEY, CDR2 SVGAGI. The CDR3 contains 14 residues. This CDR3 reads CASRVTATNEKLFF. Written as DNA, the CDR3 is TGTGCCAGCAGGGTGACAGCAACTAATGAAAAACTGTTTTTT.

In its sample, this clone was seen a few times. The chain has TRBV2 and TRBJ2-3; D is perhaps TRBD2 (6 bases). Trimming removed 7 bases from V and 1 base from J, with 12 bases in between. Germline values: CDR1 SNHLY, CDR2 FYNNEI. The CDR3 totals 14 residues. For the CDR3, the DNA is TGTGCCAGCACGTCCGCGGGGCGCACAGATACGCAGTATTTT. Encoded protein: CASTSAGRTDTQYF.

The J gene is TRBJ2-1, the V gene TRBV9, with 10 bases fitting TRBD2. Germline assignment: CDR1 SGDLS and CDR2 YYNGEE. The CDR3 runs to 15 residues. Unmatched junction bases numbered 5, after V lost 0 bases and J lost 8 bases. CDR3 sequence reads: CASSVVSGGADEQFF. CDR3 coding DNA: TGTGCCAGCAGCGTAGTGAGCGGGGGGGCCGATGAGCAGTTCTTC.

The V gene is TRBV4-2, the J gene TRBJ1-4, with 9 bases matching TRBD1. The CDR3 runs 16 residues. CDR1 is LGHNA, CDR2 YNFKEQ, per germline. V was pared by 4 bases and J by 4 bases, with 7 bases of the junction left unmatched. CDR3 region: CASSPQGQGNNEKLFF. Written as DNA, the CDR3 is TGTGCCAGCAGCCCCCAGGGACAGGGAAATAATGAAAAACTGTTTTTT.

The chain carries TRBV9 and TRBJ2-7; D unclear. The CDR3 has 15 residues. Trimming removed 4 bases from V and 2 bases from J, with 16 bases in between. Germline-derived CDR1 and CDR2 are SGDLS and YYNGEE. The CDR3 protein is CASSSQTLPPYEQYF. The CDR3 coding sequence is TGTGCCAGCAGCTCCCAGACATTACCTCCCTACGAGCAGTACTTC.

The J gene is TRBJ2-1, the V gene TRBV27; 10 bases fit TRBD1. From germline, CDR1 is MNHEY and CDR2 SMNVEV (reference sequence). Trimming took 6 bases from V and 6 from J; bases not matched to a gene: 2. This CDR3 region has 13 residues. The CDR3 bases are TGTGCCAGCAGACGGACAGGGGGCAATGAGCAGTTCTTC. It encodes CASRRTGGNEQFF.

Of note for this clone: The sample has other DNA sequences that encode this CDR3 too. The rearrangement joins TRBV5-1 to TRBJ1-1; TRBD1 agrees at 10 bases. Trimming removed 4 bases from V and 4 bases from J; junction bases left unmatched: 7. There are 15 residues in the CDR3. Per the germline V gene, CDR1 is SGHRS and CDR2 is YFSETQ. The CDR3, as DNA: TGCGCCAGCAGCAGCCGACAGGGGGCGGGCACTGAAGCTTTCTTT. This sequence encodes CASSSRQGAGTEAFF.

This chain joins TRBV6-1 and TRBJ1-3, with D unclear. Germline-derived CDR1 and CDR2 are MNHNS and SASEGT. The CDR3 has 14 residues. V lost 1 base and J lost 0, with 4 bases in between. This CDR3 is CASSEGSSGNTIYF. In DNA form, the CDR3 reads TGTGCCAGCAGTGAAGGCAGCTCTGGAAACACCATATATTTT.

The chain combines TRBV27 with TRBJ2-4; TRBD1 matches at 7 bases. V dropped 0 bases and J dropped 1; count of bases not matched to a gene: 6. Germline V CDR1 and CDR2: MNHEY, SMNVEV (reference sequence). This CDR3 region has 17 residues. The CDR3 sequence: CASSLSWGQRAKNIQYF. The CDR3 nucleotides are TGTGCCAGCAGTTTATCGTGGGGACAGAGGGCCAAAAACATTCAGTACTTC.

The V gene is TRBV7-3, the J gene TRBJ2-5, with 8 positions matching TRBD1. The V gene's germline CDR1 is SGHTA and CDR2 FQGTGA. Losses at the gene ends were 5 bases for V and 5 bases for J; bases not matched to a gene: 10. The CDR3 is 15 residues long. The CDR3 DNA is TGTGCCAGCAGCCCGACAGGGGAAATTTTGGAGACCCAGTACTTC. Amino acids: CASSPTGEILETQYF.

The chain is built from TRBV6-2 or TRBV6-3 and TRBJ2-7; TRBD1 aligns across 9 bases. The CDR3 sequence is 14 residues long. Germline CDR1 MNHEY, CDR2 SVGEGT. Germline trimming cut 6 bases from V and 5 bases from J; bases unmatched to any gene: 8. CDR3 region: CASSTGTGRHEQYF. CDR3 nucleotides: TGTGCCAGCAGCACCGGGACAGGGCGACACGAGCAGTACTTC.

The chain combines TRBV19 with TRBJ2-7, with a weak D call TRBD1 (5 bases). Looked up from germline, CDR1 is LNHDA and CDR2 is SQIVND (reference sequence). This CDR3 has 15 amino acids. V was trimmed by 3 bases and J by 0 bases, leaving 12 bases between them. As DNA, the CDR3 is TGTGCCAGTAGTATCGAGGACAATCCCTCCTACGAGCAGTACTTC. Residues: CASSIEDNPSYEQYF.

The chain recombines TRBV5-4 with TRBJ1-6; D is uncertain. V was clipped by 2 bases and J by 1 base, with 7 bases between them. CDR3 length: 15 amino acids. Germline-derived CDR1 and CDR2 are SGHNT and YYREEE (reference sequence). The CDR3 coding sequence is TGTGCCAGCAGCTTTGCCGGGTCCTATAATTCACCCCTCCACTTT. This gives the protein CASSFAGSYNSPLHF.

The V gene is TRBV7-2, the J gene TRBJ1-2; D is uncertain. This CDR3 has 13 amino acids. The ends were cut back, 1 base at V and 4 bases at J, with 7 bases in the middle. Germline-derived CDR1 and CDR2 are SGHTA and FQGNSA. The CDR3 sequence: CASSLGETYGYTF. CDR3 in DNA: TGTGCCAGCAGCTTAGGGGAGACCTATGGCTACACCTTC.

This sequence joins TRBV6-5 and TRBJ2-7, with 8 positions matching TRBD1. CDR1 and CDR2 (germline): MNHEY, SVGAGI. Trimming took 6 bases from V and 1 from J; bases not matched to a gene: 8. The CDR3 has 15 amino acids. CDR3: CASRFGQGSSYEQYF. CDR3 bases: TGTGCCAGCAGATTCGGACAGGGAAGTTCCTACGAGCAGTACTTC.